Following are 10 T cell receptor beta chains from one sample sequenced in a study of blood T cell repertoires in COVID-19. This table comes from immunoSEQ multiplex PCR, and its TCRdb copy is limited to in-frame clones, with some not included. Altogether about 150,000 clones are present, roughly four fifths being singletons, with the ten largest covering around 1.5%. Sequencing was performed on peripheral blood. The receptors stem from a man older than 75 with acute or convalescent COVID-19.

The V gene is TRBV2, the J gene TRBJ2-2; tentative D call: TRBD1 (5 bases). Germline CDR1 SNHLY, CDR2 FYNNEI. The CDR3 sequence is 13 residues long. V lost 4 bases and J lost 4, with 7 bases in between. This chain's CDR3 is CASSGQTTGELFF. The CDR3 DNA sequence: TGTGCCAGCAGTGGACAGACCACCGGGGAGCTGTTTTTT.

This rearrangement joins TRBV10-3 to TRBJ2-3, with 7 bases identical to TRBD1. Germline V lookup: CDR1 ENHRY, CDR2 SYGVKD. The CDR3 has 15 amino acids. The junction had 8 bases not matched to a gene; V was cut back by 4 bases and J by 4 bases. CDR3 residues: CAISALDRDADTQYF. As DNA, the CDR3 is TGTGCCATCAGTGCACTAGACAGGGATGCAGATACGCAGTATTTT.

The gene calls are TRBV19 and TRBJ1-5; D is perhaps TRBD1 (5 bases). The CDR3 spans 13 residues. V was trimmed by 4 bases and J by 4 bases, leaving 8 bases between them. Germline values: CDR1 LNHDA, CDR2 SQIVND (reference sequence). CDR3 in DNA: TGTGCCAGTAGTACTCAGGGTAATCAGCCCCAGCATTTT. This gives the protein CASSTQGNQPQHF.

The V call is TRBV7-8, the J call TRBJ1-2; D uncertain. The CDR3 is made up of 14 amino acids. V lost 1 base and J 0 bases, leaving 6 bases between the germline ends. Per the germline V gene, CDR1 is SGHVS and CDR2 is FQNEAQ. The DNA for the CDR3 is TGTGCCAGCAGCTTAGATTTAGCTAACTATGGCTACACCTTC. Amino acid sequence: CASSLDLANYGYTF.

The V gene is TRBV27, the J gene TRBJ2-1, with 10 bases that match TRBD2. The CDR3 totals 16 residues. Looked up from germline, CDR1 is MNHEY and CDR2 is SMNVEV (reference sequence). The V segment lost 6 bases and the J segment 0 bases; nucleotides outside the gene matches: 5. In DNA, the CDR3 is TGTGCCAGCAGACGACTAGCGGGCTTCTCCTACAATGAGCAGTTCTTC. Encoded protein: CASRRLAGFSYNEQFF.

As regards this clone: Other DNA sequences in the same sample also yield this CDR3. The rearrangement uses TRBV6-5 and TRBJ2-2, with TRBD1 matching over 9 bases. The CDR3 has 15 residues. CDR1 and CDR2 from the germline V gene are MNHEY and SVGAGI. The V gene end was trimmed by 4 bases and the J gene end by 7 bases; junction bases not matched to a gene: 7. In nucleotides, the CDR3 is TGTGCCAGCAGTTCGGGACAGGGATTGGGCGGGGAGCTGTTTTTT. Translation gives CASSSGQGLGGELFF.

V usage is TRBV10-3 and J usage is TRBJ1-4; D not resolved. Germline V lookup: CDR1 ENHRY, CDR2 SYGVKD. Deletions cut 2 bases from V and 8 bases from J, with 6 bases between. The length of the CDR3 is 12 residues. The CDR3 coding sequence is TGTGCCATCAGTGAGAGAGGAGAAAAACTGTTTTTT. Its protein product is CAISERGEKLFF.

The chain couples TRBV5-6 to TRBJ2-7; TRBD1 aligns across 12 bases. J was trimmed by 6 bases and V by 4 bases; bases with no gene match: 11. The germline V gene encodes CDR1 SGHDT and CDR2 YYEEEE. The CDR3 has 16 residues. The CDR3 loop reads CASSHGTGGARREQYV. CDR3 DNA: TGTGCCAGCAGCCACGGGACAGGGGGCGCGAGGCGCGAGCAGTACGTC.

Here the CDR3 DNA reads TGTGCCAGCAGTGACTCGGGCAGAAAGTTCAATAGCAATCAGCCCCAGCATTTT. Protein product: CASSDSGRKFNSNQPQHF. The V and J genes are TRBV6-4 and TRBJ1-5; D is unresolved. V was shortened by 0 bases and J by 0 bases, with 15 bases between the two germline ends. The CDR3 runs to 18 residues. Germline V gene data show CDR1 as MRHNA and CDR2 as SNTAGT.

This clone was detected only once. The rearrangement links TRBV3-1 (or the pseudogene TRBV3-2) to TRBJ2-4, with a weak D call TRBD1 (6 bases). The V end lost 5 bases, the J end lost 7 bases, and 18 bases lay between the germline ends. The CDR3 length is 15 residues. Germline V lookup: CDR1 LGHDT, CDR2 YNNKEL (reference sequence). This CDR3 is CASSIDPGQGNIQYF. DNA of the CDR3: TGTGCCAGCAGCATTGACCCGGGACAAGGGAACATTCAGTACTTC.